This paragraph covers one T cell receptor beta chain sequence. Its cognate antigen is unknown. Losses at the gene ends were 5 bases for V and 5 bases for J; bases not matched to a gene: 9. The CDR3 is 15 amino acids. The sample originates from a study of T cell repertoires in cytomegalovirus infection. Study-level background: From public TCR beta signatures came an indication of both CMV infection and matching HLA type.

TCRdb independently ran MiXCR on the reads; one entry per CDR3 protein. The sample yields over 250,000 distinct CDR3 sequences, 22% seen once. V is TRBV12-3 or TRBV12-4 and J is TRBJ2-1; 7 bases match TRBD1. This specimen was cultured PBMCs, taken from culture after CMV antigen stimulation. This clonotype originated in a human donor in good health (CMV status not recorded). Some clones in this sample may be carry-over from other donors' samples. This CDR3 reads CASSPPGGIDNEQFF. In DNA, the CDR3 is TGTGCCAGCAGTCCGCCAGGGGGTATAGACAATGAGCAGTTCTTC.